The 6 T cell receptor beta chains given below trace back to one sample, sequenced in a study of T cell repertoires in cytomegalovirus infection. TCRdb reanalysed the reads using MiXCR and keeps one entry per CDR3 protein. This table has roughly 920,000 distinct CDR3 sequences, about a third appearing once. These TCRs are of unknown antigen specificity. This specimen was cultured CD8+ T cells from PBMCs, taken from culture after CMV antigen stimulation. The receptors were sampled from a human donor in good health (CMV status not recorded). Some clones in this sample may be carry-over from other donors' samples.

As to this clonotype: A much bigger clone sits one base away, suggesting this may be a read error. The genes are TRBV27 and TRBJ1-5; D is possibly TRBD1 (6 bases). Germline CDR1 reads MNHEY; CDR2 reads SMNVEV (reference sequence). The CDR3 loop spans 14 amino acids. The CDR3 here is CASSLRGASQSQHF. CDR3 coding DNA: TGTGCCAGCAGTTTAAGGGGGGCAAGTCAGTCCCAGCATTTT.

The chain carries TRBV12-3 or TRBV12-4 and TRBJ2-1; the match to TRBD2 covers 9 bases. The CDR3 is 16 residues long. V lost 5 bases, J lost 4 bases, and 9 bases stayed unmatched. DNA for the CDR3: TGTGCCAGCAGTCAGGCGATAGCGGGGGCATACAATGAGCAGTTCTTC. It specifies CASSQAIAGAYNEQFF.

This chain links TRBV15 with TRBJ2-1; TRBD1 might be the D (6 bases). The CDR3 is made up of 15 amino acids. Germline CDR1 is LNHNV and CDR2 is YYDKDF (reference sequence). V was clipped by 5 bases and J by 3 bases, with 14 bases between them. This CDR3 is CATSEGTFRYNEQFF. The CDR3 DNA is TGTGCCACCAGCGAAGGGACATTCCGCTACAATGAGCAGTTCTTC.

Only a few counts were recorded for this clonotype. CDR3 in DNA: TGTGCCAGCAGCTTGGAAATCAGGGTTCGCGCCGGGGAGCTGTTTTTT. This translates into CASSLEIRVRAGELFF. V usage is TRBV5-5 and J usage is TRBJ2-2; D might be TRBD1 (5 bases). Trimming left V 0 bases short and J 6 bases short, with 15 bases between. Germline V gene lookup returns CDR1 SGHKS and CDR2 YYEKEE (reference sequence). The CDR3 covers 16 residues.

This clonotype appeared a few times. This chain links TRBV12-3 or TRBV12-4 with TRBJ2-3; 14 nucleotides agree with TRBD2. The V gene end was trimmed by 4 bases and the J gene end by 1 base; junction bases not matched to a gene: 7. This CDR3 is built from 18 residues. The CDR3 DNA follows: TGTGCCAGCAGTTCCGGGACTAGCGGGGGACCCCGCACAGATACGCAGTATTTT. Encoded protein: CASSSGTSGGPRTDTQYF.

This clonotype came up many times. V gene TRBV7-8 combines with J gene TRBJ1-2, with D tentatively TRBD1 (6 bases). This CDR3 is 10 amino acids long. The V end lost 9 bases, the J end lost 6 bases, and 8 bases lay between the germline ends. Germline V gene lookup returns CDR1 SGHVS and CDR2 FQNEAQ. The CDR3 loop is CASSGDGYTF. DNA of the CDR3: TGTGCCAGTTCAGGGGATGGCTACACCTTC.